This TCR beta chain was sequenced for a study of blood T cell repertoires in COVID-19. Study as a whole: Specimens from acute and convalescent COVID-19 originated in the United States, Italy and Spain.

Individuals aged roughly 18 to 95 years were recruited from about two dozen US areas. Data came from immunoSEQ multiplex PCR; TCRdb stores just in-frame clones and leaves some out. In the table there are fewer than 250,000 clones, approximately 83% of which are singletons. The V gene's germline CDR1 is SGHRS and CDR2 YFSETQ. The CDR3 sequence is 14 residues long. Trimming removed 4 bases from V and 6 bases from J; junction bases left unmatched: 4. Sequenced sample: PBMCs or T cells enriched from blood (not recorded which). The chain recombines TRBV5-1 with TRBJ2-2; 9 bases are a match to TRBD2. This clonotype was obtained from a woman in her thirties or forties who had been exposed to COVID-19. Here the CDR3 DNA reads TGCGCCAGCAGCGGGACTAGCTTTCCCGGGGAGCTGTTTTTT. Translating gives CASSGTSFPGELFF.